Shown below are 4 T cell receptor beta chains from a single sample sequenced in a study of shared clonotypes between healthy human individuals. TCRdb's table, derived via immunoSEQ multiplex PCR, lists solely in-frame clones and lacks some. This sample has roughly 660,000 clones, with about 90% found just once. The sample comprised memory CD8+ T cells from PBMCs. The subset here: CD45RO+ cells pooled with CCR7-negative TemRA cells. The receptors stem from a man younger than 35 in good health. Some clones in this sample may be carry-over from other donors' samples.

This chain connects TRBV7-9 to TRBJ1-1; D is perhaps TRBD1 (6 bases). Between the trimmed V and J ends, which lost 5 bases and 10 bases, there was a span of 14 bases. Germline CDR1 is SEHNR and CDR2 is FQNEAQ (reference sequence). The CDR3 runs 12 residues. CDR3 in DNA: TGTGCCAGCAGCACCGGGGGGGGCCGAGCTTTCTTT. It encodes CASSTGGGRAFF.

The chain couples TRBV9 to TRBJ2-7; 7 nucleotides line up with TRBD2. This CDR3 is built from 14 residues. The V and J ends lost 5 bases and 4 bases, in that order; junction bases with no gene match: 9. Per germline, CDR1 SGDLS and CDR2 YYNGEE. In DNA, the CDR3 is TGTGCCAGCAGTGATCGAGGGAGGGCTTACGAGCAGTACTTC. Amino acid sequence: CASSDRGRAYEQYF.

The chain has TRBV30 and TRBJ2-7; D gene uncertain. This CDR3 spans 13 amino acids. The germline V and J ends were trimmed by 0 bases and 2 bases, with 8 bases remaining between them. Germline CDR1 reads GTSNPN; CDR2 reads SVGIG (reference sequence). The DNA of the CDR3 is TGTGCCTGGAGTGTTTCGCGTACCTACGAGCAGTACTTC. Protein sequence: CAWSVSRTYEQYF.

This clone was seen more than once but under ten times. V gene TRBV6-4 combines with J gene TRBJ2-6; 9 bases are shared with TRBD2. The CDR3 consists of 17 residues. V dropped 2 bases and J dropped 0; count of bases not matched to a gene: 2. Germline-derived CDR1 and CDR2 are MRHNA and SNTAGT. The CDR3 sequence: CASSDGTSSSGANVLTF. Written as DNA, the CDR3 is TGTGCCAGCAGTGACGGGACTAGCAGCTCTGGGGCCAACGTCCTGACTTTC.